This TCR beta chain was captured in a study of vaccination and CD4 T cells after COVID-19. Per the germline V gene, CDR1 is MNHEY and CDR2 is SMNVEV (reference sequence). There are 13 residues in the CDR3. The V segment lost 2 bases and the J segment 15 bases; nucleotides outside the gene matches: 8. Regarding treatment: roughly ten-day PBMC culture with coronavirus spike peptide pools or control peptides (ViraFEST assay). ViraFEST used peptide pools to expand antigen-specific T cells and subsequently sequenced their TCRs. Cultured CD4+ T cells had their DNA profiled by the Oncomine TCR Beta short-read assay. MiXCR, run by TCRdb on the PCR reads, gives a single entry per CDR3 protein. This sample carries some 18,000 distinct CDR3 sequences, roughly 48% of them seen once, and the ten largest clones take roughly 10%. Worth noting for this clonotype: Antigen unknown.

The chain carries TRBV27 and TRBJ2-1, with TRBD2 matching over 9 bases. Sequencing used CD4+ T cells from blood, cultured in vitro, obtained before SARS-CoV-2 vaccination. The receptor was isolated from a human donor who had recovered from COVID-19. Here the CDR3 DNA reads TGTGCCAGCAGTTTACCGGGGACTAGCAAGGCGTTCTTC. Translated, it gives CASSLPGTSKAFF.